This record covers a single T cell receptor beta chain. Its antigen remains unknown. They ran version v3.0 of the immunoSEQ assay at survey level. Produced via immunoSEQ multiplex PCR; TCRdb's table is partial and in-frame only. The sample includes just over 35,000 clones, roughly 87% seen only once; the top ten take about 5.7%. These data belong to a study of long-term antiretroviral therapy in people with HIV. Study conclusions and caveats: HIV repertoire CDR3 lengths ranged less widely than those of controls.

This TCR came from a man aged 18 to 30 with HIV. Material: unsorted PBMCs, obtained 0.6 years after starting antiretroviral therapy.

For the CDR3, the DNA is TGCGCCAGCAGCCAAGGGGCGGGCAGCTCCTACAATGAGCAGTTCTTC. It yields the protein CASSQGAGSSYNEQFF. The genes are TRBV10-1 and TRBJ2-1; D is possibly TRBD1 or TRBD2 (5 bases each). The V and J ends lost 6 bases and 0 bases respectively, with 15 bases between them. The CDR3 runs 16 residues. CDR1 and CDR2 (germline): WNHNN, SYGVQD (reference sequence).